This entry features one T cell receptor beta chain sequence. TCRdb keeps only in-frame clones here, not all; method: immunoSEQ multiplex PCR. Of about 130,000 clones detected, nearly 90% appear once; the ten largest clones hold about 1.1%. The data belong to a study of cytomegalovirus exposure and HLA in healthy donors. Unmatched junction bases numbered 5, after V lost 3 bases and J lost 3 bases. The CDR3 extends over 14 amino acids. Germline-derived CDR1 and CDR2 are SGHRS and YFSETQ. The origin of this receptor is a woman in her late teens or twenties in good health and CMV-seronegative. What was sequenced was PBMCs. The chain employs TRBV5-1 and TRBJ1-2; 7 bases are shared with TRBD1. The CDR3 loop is CASSWTGTDYGYTF. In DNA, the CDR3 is TGCGCCAGCAGCTGGACCGGGACAGACTATGGCTACACCTTC.